These 14 T cell receptor beta chains share one sample of origin, sequenced in a study of shared clonotypes between healthy human individuals. The assay was immunoSEQ multiplex PCR, and TCRdb's table has in-frame clones only and misses some. The table lists around 88,000 clones, about 68% of them singletons, with about 45% in the top ten. The material sequenced was memory CD8+ T cells sorted from blood. This sample's subset: CD45RO+ cells pooled with CCR7-negative TemRA cells. Receptors were obtained from a man aged 25 to 40 in good health.

This clone was seen a few times. V and J are TRBV28 and TRBJ1-1; D unresolved. The CDR3 has 11 residues. Trimming took 5 bases from V and 7 from J, leaving 8 bases between them. From germline, CDR1 is MDHEN and CDR2 SYDVKM. Here the CDR3 reads CASSREFEAFF. The DNA for the CDR3 is TGTGCCAGCAGTCGGGAATTTGAAGCTTTCTTT.

This clone was seen many times. This specimen includes other DNA sequences encoding the same CDR3. This chain links TRBV28 with TRBJ2-7; D is unclear. V shed 5 bases and J shed 3 bases, with 5 bases lying between them. This CDR3 contains 11 residues. Germline loops: CDR1 MDHEN, CDR2 SYDVKM. CDR3: CASSLIYEQYF. In nucleotides, the CDR3 is TGTGCCAGCAGTCTGATCTACGAGCAGTACTTC.

The gene calls are TRBV7-2 and TRBJ2-3; D gene uncertain. The germline V gene encodes CDR1 SGHTA and CDR2 FQGNSA. The V end lost 2 bases, the J end lost 6 bases, and 9 bases lay between the germline ends. The CDR3 has 13 amino acids. As DNA, the CDR3 is TGTGCCAGCAGCTTATACCGGACGGATACGCAGTATTTT. This encodes CASSLYRTDTQYF.

The V call is TRBV5-1, the J call TRBJ2-7; weak D call: TRBD2 (6 bases). Trimming cost V 2 bases and J 5 bases, with 14 bases left between them. The germline V gene encodes CDR1 SGHRS and CDR2 YFSETQ. The CDR3 runs to 14 residues. In nucleotides, the CDR3 is TGCGCCAGCAGCTTTGGCGGGACCCCCAACGAGCAGTACTTC. Amino acid sequence: CASSFGGTPNEQYF.

This rearrangement joins TRBV15 to TRBJ2-5; the D is unclear. The CDR3 has 15 residues. Germline CDR1 is LNHNV and CDR2 is YYDKDF (reference sequence). V was pared by 0 bases and J by 5 bases, with 13 bases between. CDR3 region: CATSRDWAQSETQYF. For the CDR3, the DNA is TGTGCCACCAGCAGAGACTGGGCCCAATCGGAGACCCAGTACTTC.

This rearrangement joins TRBV27 to TRBJ1-5, with 7 bases identical to TRBD1. There are 15 residues in the CDR3. Germline lookup yields CDR1 MNHEY and CDR2 SMNVEV (reference sequence). The V segment lost 7 bases and the J segment 6 bases; nucleotides outside the gene matches: 12. CDR3 residues: CASKLRGPSGQPQHF. DNA for the CDR3: TGTGCCAGCAAACTTAGGGGGCCATCTGGTCAGCCCCAGCATTTT.

The gene calls are TRBV28 and TRBJ2-7, with a tentative D call TRBD1 (6 bases). V lost 5 bases to trimming and J lost 2 bases, with 19 bases between them. CDR3 length: 16 amino acids. Germline V gene lookup returns CDR1 MDHEN and CDR2 SYDVKM. The CDR3 loop reads CASSGYNRDDPYEQYF. CDR3 DNA: TGTGCCAGCAGTGGATACAACAGGGACGACCCCTACGAGCAGTACTTC.

The chain joins TRBV19 to TRBJ2-7, with TRBD2 identical over 8 bases. The germline V gene encodes CDR1 LNHDA and CDR2 SQIVND (reference sequence). This CDR3 spans 12 amino acids. The junction had 3 bases not matched to a gene; V was cut back by 9 bases and J by 2 bases. The chain's CDR3 is CASGRGPYEQYF. The CDR3 bases are TGTGCCAGCGGGAGGGGTCCCTACGAGCAGTACTTC.

V and J are TRBV7-6 and TRBJ2-5; tentative D call: TRBD1 (6 bases). Germline V gene lookup returns CDR1 SGHVS and CDR2 FNYEAQ. V gave up 4 bases and J gave up 4 bases, with 13 bases separating them. The CDR3 spans 14 residues. CDR3 sequence: CASSSLQGRETQYF. The CDR3 coding sequence is TGTGCCAGCAGCTCATTACAGGGAAGAGAGACCCAGTACTTC.

This chain joins TRBV5-1 and TRBJ2-7; D is uncertain. From germline, CDR1 is SGHRS and CDR2 YFSETQ. Trimming left V 0 bases short and J 4 bases short, with 5 bases between. The CDR3 has 12 amino acids. This chain's CDR3 is CASSLEDYEQYF. The CDR3 DNA reads as TGCGCCAGCAGCTTGGAGGATTACGAGCAGTACTTC.

The chain has TRBV14 and TRBJ2-1, with D possibly matching TRBD2 (5 bases). CDR3 length equals 18 residues. The germline V and J ends were trimmed by 0 bases and 0 bases, with 15 bases remaining between them. Germline CDR1 is SGHDN and CDR2 is FVKESK. The CDR3 DNA reads TGTGCCAGCAGCCAAGATCTATTTGGACTGAGCTCCTACAATGAGCAGTTCTTC. Protein product: CASSQDLFGLSSYNEQFF.

This sequence joins TRBV27 and TRBJ2-5; D ambiguous. This CDR3 region has 13 residues. CDR1 and CDR2 from the germline V gene are MNHEY and SMNVEV (reference sequence). V lost 4 bases to trimming and J lost 1 base, with 7 bases between them. This CDR3 reads CASSYISQETQYF. The CDR3, as DNA: TGTGCCAGCAGTTATATTTCCCAAGAGACCCAGTACTTC.

The chain joins TRBV28 to TRBJ2-3; the D is unclear. Germline V gene sequence: CDR1 MDHEN, CDR2 SYDVKM. The CDR3 covers 11 residues. V lost 2 bases and J 5 bases, leaving 2 bases between the germline ends. CDR3 sequence: CASSLGDTQYF. In DNA form, the CDR3 reads TGTGCCAGCAGTTTAGGAGATACGCAGTATTTT.

The chain carries TRBV27 and TRBJ2-5; 7 bases line up with TRBD1. CDR1 and CDR2 from the germline V gene are MNHEY and SMNVEV (reference sequence). V shed 6 bases and J 1 base; nucleotides not matched to a gene: 14. The CDR3 runs 17 residues. The CDR3, as DNA: TGTGCCAGCAGCGTTAGGGGGCGGCTCCGGGGCCAAGAGACCCAGTACTTC. Residues: CASSVRGRLRGQETQYF.